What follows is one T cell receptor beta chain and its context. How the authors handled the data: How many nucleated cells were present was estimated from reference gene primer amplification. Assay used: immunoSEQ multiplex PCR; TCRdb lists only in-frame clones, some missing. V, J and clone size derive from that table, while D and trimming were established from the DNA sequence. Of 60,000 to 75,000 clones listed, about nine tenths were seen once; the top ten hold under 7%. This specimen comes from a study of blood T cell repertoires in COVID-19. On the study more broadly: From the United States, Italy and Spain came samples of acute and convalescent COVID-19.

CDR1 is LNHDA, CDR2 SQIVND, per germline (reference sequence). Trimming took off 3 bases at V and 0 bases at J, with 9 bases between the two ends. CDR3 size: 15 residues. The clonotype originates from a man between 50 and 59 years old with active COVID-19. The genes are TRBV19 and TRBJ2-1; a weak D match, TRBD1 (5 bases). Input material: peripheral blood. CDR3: CASSIQQASYNEQFF. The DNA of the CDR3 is TGTGCCAGTAGTATTCAACAGGCCTCCTACAATGAGCAGTTCTTC.